The clone carrying this TCR beta chain is medium-sized (0.01 to 0.1%) in the sample. This entry belongs to a study of metastatic and nonmetastatic thyroid tumors. TCRdb re-called clones via MiXCR from the PCR reads. The table records fewer than 12,000 clones, 25% to 35% of them present only once. Germline CDR1 reads MNHNS; CDR2 reads SASEGT. The length of the CDR3 is 15 residues. With 2 bases clipped from V and 6 bases from J, the junction kept 8 bases outside the gene matches. No patient received treatment before thyroid surgery. This TCR was sampled from a male donor with papillary thyroid cancer or a benign thyroid nodule (not recorded which). Some clones in this sample may be carry-over from other donors' samples. The sequenced sample was tumor tissue. The chain joins TRBV6-1 to TRBJ2-5; 8 bases are a match to TRBD1. The CDR3 here is CASSEFQDRGKTQYF. DNA for the CDR3: TGTGCCAGCAGTGAATTTCAAGACAGGGGAAAGACCCAGTACTTC.